This entry is about one T cell receptor beta chain. The antigen is not known. The data derive from a study of cytomegalovirus exposure and HLA in healthy donors. General study findings and limits: Presence/absence analysis assumed near-uniform sequencing depth across donors.

This PCR relied on a set of 60 Vbeta primers and 13 Jbeta primers. Assay used: immunoSEQ multiplex PCR; TCRdb lists only in-frame clones, some missing. Of about 85,000 clones in the sample, over 65% were seen once. The source of this sequence is a man aged 25-40 years in good health and CMV-seronegative. The source material was PBMCs.

The CDR3 coding sequence is TGTGCCAGCGGAAGAGCAGGGAATGAGCAGTTCTTC. This sequence encodes CASGRAGNEQFF. V usage is TRBV11-3 and J usage is TRBJ2-1; D possibly corresponds to TRBD1 (5 bases). Trimming took 8 bases from V and 7 from J, leaving 12 bases between them. Germline loops: CDR1 SGHNT, CDR2 YENEEA. This CDR3 is 12 amino acids long.